Presented here are 13 T cell receptor beta chains from one specimen sequenced in a study of T cell responses to AZD1222 COVID-19 vaccine. Sequencing used immunoSEQ multiplex PCR; TCRdb keeps in-frame clones, though not all of them. This sample carries approximately 200,000 clones, 90% to 95% of them seen once, and the ten largest clones take around 1.8%. The specimen was peripheral blood, collected 28 days after the second dose of the MenACWY control vaccine. These receptors were taken from an adult who received the MenACWY meningococcal vaccine as a control.

This clone occurred once. The chain has TRBV7-3 and TRBJ2-1; D ambiguous. V was clipped by 2 bases and J by 6 bases, with 17 bases between them. This CDR3 spans 16 amino acids. From germline, CDR1 is SGHTA and CDR2 FQGTGA. CDR3 protein: CASSLGPGPLTNEQFF. The CDR3, as DNA: TGTGCCAGCAGCTTAGGCCCCGGGCCCCTCACCAATGAGCAGTTCTTC.

This chain links TRBV5-4 with TRBJ2-4; D is possibly TRBD1 or TRBD2 (5 bases each). V was cut by 0 bases and J by 8 bases, with 18 bases left in between. Germline CDR1 is SGHNT and CDR2 is YYREEE (reference sequence). The CDR3 has 16 residues. The CDR3 DNA reads as TGTGCCAGCAGCTTGGCTGGGGGATCGGGCACGGACATTCAGTACTTC. This translates into CASSLAGGSGTDIQYF.

This clone was detected only once. J is TRBJ2-1 and V is TRBV9; TRBD2 is a possible D gene (6 bases). The V end lost 0 bases, the J end lost 4 bases, and 11 bases lay between the germline ends. Germline V gene lookup returns CDR1 SGDLS and CDR2 YYNGEE. This CDR3 contains 15 residues. CDR3 nucleotide sequence: TGTGCCAGCAGCGTAGAGGGACTCCTTTACAATGAGCAGTTCTTC. Translation gives CASSVEGLLYNEQFF. The variable domain in full, completed from reference TRBV9 and TRBJ2-1, reads DSGVTQTPKHLITATGQRVTLRCSPRSGDLSVYWYQQSLDQGLQFLIQYYNGEERAKGNILERFSAQQFPDLHSELNLSSLELGDSALYFCASSVEGLLYNEQFFGPGTRLTVL.

The chain uses TRBV18 and TRBJ2-7, with 9 bases aligning to TRBD2. Trimming took 1 base from V and 7 from J; bases not matched to a gene: 8. CDR1 is KGHSH, CDR2 LQKENI, per germline. This CDR3 has 15 residues. The CDR3: CASSPLLAGVGEQYF. The CDR3 DNA reads as TGTGCCAGCTCACCACTTTTAGCGGGAGTAGGGGAGCAGTACTTC.

The chain uses TRBV18 and TRBJ2-7, with TRBD2 matching 9 bases. V gave up 3 bases and J gave up 3 bases; unmatched junction bases: 6. This CDR3 is built from 15 residues. Germline V gene lookup returns CDR1 KGHSH and CDR2 LQKENI. The CDR3 nucleotides are TGTGCCAGCTCACCCTCGACTAGCGGCAACTACGAGCAGTACTTC. This gives the protein CASSPSTSGNYEQYF.

A few counts support this clone. The rearrangement uses TRBV28 and TRBJ1-2; 12 bases agree with TRBD1. Germline assignment: CDR1 MDHEN and CDR2 SYDVKM. With V trimmed by 6 bases and J by 8 bases, 13 bases remained unmatched. The CDR3 has 16 residues. The CDR3 reads CASRLGTGGSLGGYTF. The CDR3 DNA follows: TGTGCCAGCAGACTTGGGACAGGGGGCTCCCTGGGGGGCTACACCTTC.

This chain joins TRBV25-1 and TRBJ1-1; D may be TRBD1 (5 bases). The CDR3 loop spans 12 amino acids. The ends were cut back, 5 bases at V and 1 base at J, with 5 bases in the middle. Germline V gene data show CDR1 as MGHDK and CDR2 as SYGVNS. CDR3 protein: CASSQGNTEAFF. In DNA form, the CDR3 reads TGTGCCAGCAGTCAGGGGAACACTGAAGCTTTCTTT. Looking up the rest from reference TRBV25-1 and TRBJ1-1 gives the full variable domain: EADIYQTPRYLVIGTGKKITLECSQTMGHDKMYWYQQDPGMELHLIHYSYGVNSTEKGDLSSESTVSRIRTEHFPLTLESARPSHTSQYLCASSQGNTEAFFGQGTRLTVV.

The chain links TRBV6-2 or TRBV6-3 to TRBJ2-5; no reliable D call. The germline gives CDR1 MNHEY, CDR2 SVGEGT. This CDR3 has 11 amino acids. V was pared by 2 bases and J by 2 bases, with 0 bases between. CDR3 residues: CASSYQETQYF. The CDR3 bases are TGTGCCAGCAGTTACCAAGAGACCCAGTACTTC.

The chain joins TRBV2 to TRBJ1-4; no definite D call. This CDR3 has 14 amino acids. Germline V gene sequence: CDR1 SNHLY, CDR2 FYNNEI. V lost 7 bases, J lost 1 base, and 10 bases lay in between. CDR3 sequence reads: CASTMDGTNEKLFF. CDR3 DNA sequence: TGTGCCAGCACCATGGACGGAACTAATGAAAAACTGTTTTTT.

The CDR3, as DNA: TGTGCCAGCAGTCCAGGCAGCCCTAACACTGAAGCTTTCTTT. It yields the protein CASSPGSPNTEAFF. The V gene is TRBV28, the J gene TRBJ1-1; D remains ambiguous. Looked up from germline, CDR1 is MDHEN and CDR2 is SYDVKM. The V and J ends lost 5 bases and 2 bases respectively, with 12 bases between them. The CDR3 totals 14 residues.

This chain uses TRBV27 with TRBJ2-5; the D is unclear. The germline V and J ends were trimmed by 10 bases and 4 bases, with 7 bases remaining between them. CDR1 and CDR2 from the germline V gene are MNHEY and SMNVEV (reference sequence). This CDR3 contains 10 residues. The CDR3 reads CAISRETQYF. CDR3 DNA: TGTGCCATCTCTAGAGAGACCCAGTACTTC.

This chain uses TRBV5-1 with TRBJ2-1; D tentatively fits TRBD1 or TRBD2 (5 bases each). Germline-derived CDR1 and CDR2 are SGHRS and YFSETQ. The germline V and J ends were trimmed by 2 bases and 6 bases, with 9 bases remaining between them. This CDR3 contains 13 residues. The CDR3 DNA is TGCGCCAGCAGCTTCGAGGGGACCAATGAGCAGTTCTTC. Its translation is CASSFEGTNEQFF.

The chain is built from TRBV21-1 and TRBJ2-5; no check of the table's D call, TRBD1, against the DNA was made. TRBV21-1 is an annotated pseudogene. This CDR3 has 14 residues. The CDR3 DNA is TGTGCCAGCAGCTGTAGAATACAGGGTGAGACCCAGTACTTC. Its protein is CASSCRIQGETQYF.